These 26 T cell receptor beta chains were sequenced from one sample in a study of T cell repertoires in cytomegalovirus infection. TCRdb redid the calling of the reads with MiXCR, one entry per CDR3 protein. The sample comprises hundreds of thousands of distinct CDR3 sequences, less than 20% of which are singletons, and approximately 10% rests with the top ten. What was sequenced was PBMCs. These receptors all come from a human donor in good health (CMV status not recorded). Some clones in this sample may be carry-over from other donors' samples.

This clonotype has ten or more counts. The chain links TRBV7-2 to TRBJ2-3, with 8 bases lining up with TRBD1. With V trimmed by 4 bases and J by 2 bases, 2 bases remained unmatched. Germline CDR1 and CDR2: SGHTA and FQGNSA. The CDR3 loop spans 14 amino acids. DNA for the CDR3: TGTGCCAGCAGCTCGGACAGGGTCACAGATACGCAGTATTTT. This encodes CASSSDRVTDTQYF.

This clonotype turned up a few times. The chain links TRBV18 to TRBJ2-3; no clear D gene. From germline, CDR1 is KGHSH and CDR2 LQKENI. CDR3 length: 14 residues. Trimming took off 6 bases at V and 0 bases at J, with 10 bases between the two ends. Here the CDR3 DNA reads TGTGCCAGCTCCCGCGACGCTAGCACAGATACGCAGTATTTT. This gives the protein CASSRDASTDTQYF.

This clonotype was counted many times. This chain links TRBV6-5 with TRBJ2-1; possible D gene TRBD2, 6 bases. The CDR3 loop spans 15 amino acids. Germline-derived CDR1 and CDR2 are MNHEY and SVGAGI. The CDR3 sequence is CATLTRRGTYNEQFF. The DNA of the CDR3 is TGTGCTACACTCACGAGGAGGGGAACCTACAATGAGCAGTTCTTC.

Here the CDR3 DNA reads TGTGCCAGTTCGTCGGGAATCCAAAACACTGAAGCTTTCTTT. Its protein product is CASSSGIQNTEAFF. The chain carries TRBV19 and TRBJ1-1; no firm D call. Trimming stripped 8 bases from V and 2 bases from J, with 15 bases between. The germline V gene encodes CDR1 LNHDA and CDR2 SQIVND (reference sequence). The CDR3 has 14 amino acids.

The chain combines TRBV20-1 with TRBJ2-7; D tentatively fits TRBD1 or TRBD2 (5 bases each). Germline V lookup: CDR1 DFQATT, CDR2 SNEGSKA (reference sequence). This CDR3 region has 12 residues. Trimming took 7 bases from V and 4 from J, leaving 14 bases between them. This CDR3 is CSVTGTSYEQYF. The CDR3 bases are TGCAGTGTAACGGGGACCAGTTACGAGCAGTACTTC.

This clonotype came up a few times. The chain joins TRBV20-1 to TRBJ2-1; D might be TRBD2 (6 bases). CDR1 and CDR2 (germline): DFQATT, SNEGSKA (reference sequence). V was trimmed by 0 bases and J by 5 bases, leaving 14 bases between them. The CDR3 totals 15 residues. CDR3 coding DNA: TGCAGTGCTAGAGATACCGGGACTCCTGACAATGAGCAGTTCTTC. It encodes CSARDTGTPDNEQFF.

There are a few counts of this clonotype. The V and J genes are TRBV3-1 and TRBJ2-5; TRBD2 agrees at 12 bases. The V gene's germline CDR1 is LGHDT and CDR2 YNNKEL (reference sequence). This CDR3 is built from 16 residues. V gave up 4 bases and J gave up 3 bases; unmatched junction bases: 6. The CDR3 nucleotides are TGTGCCAGCAGCCCCTCTAGCGGGGGGGCCGAAGAGACCCAGTACTTC. This gives the protein CASSPSSGGAEETQYF.

This clonotype was seen repeatedly, ten times or more. The chain joins TRBV7-2 to TRBJ2-3; unclear D gene. Deletions cut 1 base from V and 6 bases from J, with 8 bases between. There are 13 residues in the CDR3. In germline, CDR1 is SGHTA, CDR2 FQGNSA. The DNA of the CDR3 is TGTGCCAGCAGCTTAGAGGGTCCGGATACGCAGTATTTT. Protein: CASSLEGPDTQYF.

The chain recombines TRBV25-1 with TRBJ1-2; D is undetermined. Trimming cost V 5 bases and J 10 bases, with 20 bases left between them. Germline CDR1 is MGHDK and CDR2 is SYGVNS. The CDR3 covers 14 residues. CDR3 sequence reads: CASSNSGPSIDYTF. The CDR3 region has the DNA TGTGCCAGCAGTAACTCCGGGCCGAGCATAGACTACACCTTC.

This clonotype was seen only a few times. The CDR3 DNA reads TGTGCCAGTAGTCTCAGTGCGGGGACTTACAATGAGCAGTTCTTC. This codes for CASSLSAGTYNEQFF. The V and J genes are TRBV19 and TRBJ2-1, with D possibly TRBD2 on 6 matching bases. This CDR3 contains 15 residues. The ends were cut back, 5 bases at V and 4 bases at J, with 15 bases in the middle. CDR1 LNHDA and CDR2 SQIVND come from the germline V gene (reference sequence).

V usage is TRBV28 and J usage is TRBJ1-2; D call uncertain. The CDR3 has 14 residues. Trimming cost V 8 bases and J 5 bases, with 18 bases left between them. Germline V CDR1 and CDR2: MDHEN, SYDVKM. Written as DNA, the CDR3 is TGTGCCAGCGGCTCCAACCCCAGACTTTATGGCTACACCTTC. It codes for CASGSNPRLYGYTF.

This clonotype was observed a few times. V gene TRBV12-5 combines with J gene TRBJ2-7, with TRBD2 as a possible D gene (5 bases). Germline CDR1 LGHNT, CDR2 FRNRAP. The CDR3 loop spans 12 amino acids. Deletions cut 9 bases from V and 3 bases from J, with 12 bases between. The CDR3, as DNA: TGTGCTAGCCGACGAGGGAGCTACGAGCAGTACTTC. Translating gives CASRRGSYEQYF.

J is TRBJ2-3 and V is TRBV29-1; 8 nucleotides align to TRBD2. Germline V gene lookup returns CDR1 SQVTM and CDR2 ANQGSEA. The CDR3 has 14 residues. J gave up 6 bases and V 6 bases, and 11 bases lay outside the gene matches. The CDR3 bases are TGCAGCGTGACCGGCGCGGGGGGAGGGGATACGCAGTATTTT. This translates into CSVTGAGGGDTQYF.

The J gene is TRBJ1-2, the V gene TRBV6-2 or TRBV6-3; the D gene is possibly TRBD1 (5 bases). Germline loops: CDR1 MNHEY, CDR2 SVGEGT. This CDR3 has 16 residues. V lost 0 bases and J 0 bases, leaving 11 bases between the germline ends. The DNA of the CDR3 is TGTGCCAGCAGTTACTCCGGGACGATACCTAACTATGGCTACACCTTC. It codes for CASSYSGTIPNYGYTF.

V usage is TRBV24-1 and J usage is TRBJ2-7; 11 bases are a match to TRBD2. The V gene end was trimmed by 5 bases and the J gene end by 0 bases; junction bases not matched to a gene: 20. The CDR3 is 21 amino acids. Germline lookup yields CDR1 KGHDR and CDR2 SFDVKD. CDR3 sequence reads: CATSGRDRAGTSGYSSYEQYF. CDR3 nucleotide sequence: TGTGCCACCAGTGGAAGGGACAGGGCCGGGACTAGCGGTTATAGCTCCTACGAGCAGTACTTC.

A note on this clonotype: Germline and junction disagree at one end, which may indicate a read error. V usage is TRBV2 and J usage is TRBJ2-1; a weak D match, TRBD2 (6 bases). The CDR3 sequence is 16 residues long. CDR1 and CDR2 from the germline V gene are SNHLY and FYNNEI. The CDR3 region is CTSNPTRLGKVNEQFF. The DNA of the CDR3 is TGTACCAGTAATCCCACCAGACTAGGAAAGGTCAATGAGCAGTTCTTC.

This clonotype appeared a few times. The chain combines TRBV25-1 with TRBJ2-6; 7 bases line up with TRBD1. J lost 2 bases, V lost 3 bases, and 1 base had no gene match. Germline V lookup: CDR1 MGHDK, CDR2 SYGVNS. The length of the CDR3 is 15 residues. The CDR3, as DNA: TGTGCCAGCAGTGATGACAGGGCTGGGGCCAACGTCCTGACTTTC. Translated, it gives CASSDDRAGANVLTF. Together with reference TRBV25-1 and TRBJ2-6, the CDR3 gives the full variable domain: EADIYQTPRYLVIGTGKKITLECSQTMGHDKMYWYQQDPGMELHLIHYSYGVNSTEKGDLSSESTVSRIRTEHFPLTLESARPSHTSQYLCASSDDRAGANVLTFGAGSRLTVL.

This clonotype turned up a few times. This chain joins TRBV20-1 and TRBJ1-6, with 8 nucleotides matching TRBD1. Germline lookup yields CDR1 DFQATT and CDR2 SNEGSKA (reference sequence). Germline trimming cut 6 bases from V and 6 bases from J; bases unmatched to any gene: 4. The CDR3 is 13 amino acids. The CDR3 coding sequence is TGCAGTGCCCGGACAGGGACTAATTCACCCCTCCACTTT. Its translation is CSARTGTNSPLHF.

This clonotype was recorded a few times. This chain joins TRBV7-9 and TRBJ2-2; 10 nucleotides agree with TRBD1. The trim removed 2 bases at V and 4 bases at J, leaving 7 bases unmatched. The germline CDR1 and CDR2 sequences are SEHNR and FQNEAQ (reference sequence). This CDR3 comprises 17 residues. In DNA, the CDR3 is TGTGCCAGCAGCTTACGGGGACAGGGGACAATCACCGGGGAGCTGTTTTTT. It translates to CASSLRGQGTITGELFF. Together with reference TRBV7-9 and TRBJ2-2, the CDR3 gives the full variable domain: DTGVSQNPRHKITKRGQNVTFRCDPISEHNRLYWYRQTLGQGPEFLTYFQNEAQLEKSRLLSDRFSAERPKGSFSTLEIQRTEQGDSAMYLCASSLRGQGTITGELFFGEGSRLTVL.

This clonotype appeared once. This chain connects TRBV11-2 to TRBJ2-1; D unresolved. The CDR3 has 12 residues. V lost 7 bases, J lost 3 bases, and 7 bases lay in between. CDR1 and CDR2 from the germline V gene are SGHAT and FQNNGV. The CDR3 region is CASTQSYNEQFF. The CDR3 nucleotides read TGTGCCAGCACTCAAAGCTACAATGAGCAGTTCTTC.

This sequence joins TRBV4-1 and TRBJ2-5, with D tentatively TRBD1 (5 bases). Trimming took 0 bases from V and 5 from J, leaving 10 bases between them. Germline-derived CDR1 and CDR2 are MGHRA and YSYEKL. There are 14 residues in the CDR3. CDR3 sequence (DNA): TGCGCCAGCAGCCAAGACGACAGCTGGGAGACCCAGTACTTC. Its translation: CASSQDDSWETQYF.

The sample holds many counts of this clonotype. This chain joins TRBV7-2 and TRBJ1-2; D is ambiguous. V shed 0 bases and J shed 0 bases, with 8 bases lying between them. The CDR3 has 15 amino acids. CDR1 and CDR2 (germline): SGHTA, FQGNSA. The CDR3 coding sequence is TGTGCCAGCAGCTTAGCGGGCACCTCTAACTATGGCTACACCTTC. This translates into CASSLAGTSNYGYTF.

This clonotype was picked up many times. This sequence joins TRBV7-2 and TRBJ1-1, with a possible D match to TRBD1 (5 bases). V dropped 7 bases and J dropped 4 bases, with 16 bases sitting between them. Per germline, CDR1 SGHTA and CDR2 FQGNSA. The CDR3 is 14 amino acids. The DNA for the CDR3 is TGTGCCAGCATATCCAATGGGGCCGGCACTGAAGCTTTCTTT. Protein: CASISNGAGTEAFF.

This clonotype has only a few counts. The rearrangement links TRBV20-1 to TRBJ1-2; D might be TRBD1 (5 bases). The V gene's germline CDR1 is DFQATT and CDR2 SNEGSKA (reference sequence). V lost 0 bases to trimming and J lost 4 bases, with 12 bases between them. The CDR3 covers 14 residues. The CDR3 loop reads CSARDQGDRYGYTF. In DNA, the CDR3 is TGCAGTGCTAGAGATCAGGGTGACCGCTATGGCTACACCTTC.

This clonotype was seen many times. The V and J genes are TRBV28 and TRBJ1-1; tentative D call: TRBD1 (5 bases). The germline V gene encodes CDR1 MDHEN and CDR2 SYDVKM. The CDR3 sequence is 14 residues long. Between the trimmed V and J ends, which lost 2 bases and 5 bases, there was a span of 12 bases. CDR3 nucleotide sequence: TGTGCCAGCAGTTTACGCCAGGGTGAGACTGAAGCTTTCTTT. Encoded protein: CASSLRQGETEAFF. Drawing the rest from reference TRBV28 and TRBJ1-1, the complete variable domain is DVKVTQSSRYLVKRTGEKVFLECVQDMDHENMFWYRQDPGLGLRLIYFSYDVKMKEKGDIPEGYSVSREKKERFSLILESASTNQTSMYLCASSLRQGETEAFFGQGTRLTVV.

A few counts support this clonotype. V gene TRBV29-1 combines with J gene TRBJ2-1; a weak D match, TRBD2 (7 bases). Germline V CDR1 and CDR2: SQVTM, ANQGSEA. Trimming took off 3 bases at V and 9 bases at J, with 15 bases between the two ends. This CDR3 spans 13 amino acids. The DNA for the CDR3 is TGCAGCGTTGATCGATCAGGGGAGGGTGAGCAGTTCTTC. This translates into CSVDRSGEGEQFF.